What follows are 32 T cell receptor beta chains derived from one specimen sequenced in a study of blood T cell repertoires in COVID-19. TCRdb's copy holds only in-frame clones and misses some; the assay was immunoSEQ multiplex PCR. Of 55,000 to 80,000 clones in the sample, roughly 89% were seen once. The sequencing input was peripheral blood. These receptors were taken from a man in his fifties with active COVID-19.

V usage is TRBV5-4 and J usage is TRBJ2-7, with 10 bases identical to TRBD1. This CDR3 is 15 amino acids long. V was clipped by 4 bases and J by 0 bases; unmatched bases: 4. In germline, CDR1 is SGHNT, CDR2 YYREEE (reference sequence). In DNA, the CDR3 is TGTGCCAGCAGCCCACGGACAGGGGGCTCCTACGAGCAGTACTTC. This codes for CASSPRTGGSYEQYF.

The chain carries TRBV2 and TRBJ2-1, with TRBD2 matching over 8 bases. This CDR3 region has 13 residues. Germline V gene lookup returns CDR1 SNHLY and CDR2 FYNNEI. Trimming removed 6 bases from V and 9 bases from J; junction bases left unmatched: 7. CDR3 in amino acids: CASRGERETEQFF. CDR3 nucleotide sequence: TGTGCCAGCAGGGGGGAGCGGGAGACTGAGCAGTTCTTC.

This clone was counted only a few times. The chain has TRBV2 and TRBJ1-2; TRBD1 agrees at 8 bases. After removal of 6 bases from V and 6 bases from J, the junction contained 9 bases not matched to a gene. CDR1 and CDR2 (germline): SNHLY, FYNNEI. The CDR3 is made up of 14 amino acids. The DNA of the CDR3 is TGTGCCAGCAGGGCGACAGGGGAGGCGAATGGCTACACCTTC. Residues: CASRATGEANGYTF.

The chain carries TRBV11-2 and TRBJ2-7; 8 nucleotides line up with TRBD1. Germline values: CDR1 SGHAT, CDR2 FQNNGV. J gave up 7 bases and V 5 bases, and 10 bases lay outside the gene matches. The CDR3 loop spans 14 amino acids. CDR3 sequence (DNA): TGTGCCAGCAGCGTGTACAGGGGGGAGTGGGAGCAGTACTTC. Its protein is CASSVYRGEWEQYF. Drawing the rest from reference TRBV11-2 and TRBJ2-7, the complete variable domain is EAGVAQSPRYKIIEKRQSVAFWCNPISGHATLYWYQQILGQGPKLLIQFQNNGVVDDSQLPKDRFSAERLKGVDSTLKIQPAKLEDSAVYLCASSVYRGEWEQYFGPGTRLTVT.

V and J are TRBV25-1 and TRBJ1-2; D not resolved. V was clipped by 6 bases and J by 4 bases, with 12 bases between them. Germline CDR1 and CDR2: MGHDK and SYGVNS. CDR3 length: 13 amino acids. CDR3 loop: CASRDPRLYGYTF. DNA for the CDR3: TGTGCCAGCAGAGACCCCAGGCTCTATGGCTACACCTTC.

The chain has TRBV9 and TRBJ2-5, with TRBD2 matching over 8 bases. The CDR3 covers 15 residues. Germline CDR1 and CDR2: SGDLS and YYNGEE. The V and J ends lost 3 bases and 5 bases, in that order; junction bases with no gene match: 9. CDR3: CASSARRTSSETQYF. The CDR3, as DNA: TGTGCCAGCAGCGCCCGCAGGACTAGCAGTGAGACCCAGTACTTC.

The chain is built from TRBV19 and TRBJ1-1, with D possibly matching TRBD1 (5 bases). Trimming took off 2 bases at V and 4 bases at J, with 11 bases between the two ends. Germline values: CDR1 LNHDA, CDR2 SQIVND (reference sequence). The CDR3 runs to 14 residues. CDR3 protein: CASSIQGTVTEAFF. CDR3 coding DNA: TGTGCCAGTAGTATACAGGGTACGGTCACTGAAGCTTTCTTT.

Written as DNA, the CDR3 is TGCGCCAGCAGCTTGGGACAGGACACAGATACGCAGTATTTT. Its translation: CASSLGQDTDTQYF. The chain has TRBV5-1 and TRBJ2-3; D perhaps matches TRBD1 (6 bases). The length of the CDR3 is 14 residues. Per the germline V gene, CDR1 is SGHRS and CDR2 is YFSETQ. V was cut by 0 bases and J by 2 bases, with 7 bases left in between.

This chain joins TRBV7-3 and TRBJ2-1; a possible D gene is TRBD2 (6 bases). CDR1 and CDR2 from the germline V gene are SGHTA and FQGTGA. CDR3 length: 13 residues. V was shortened by 5 bases and J by 15 bases, with 20 bases between the two germline ends. CDR3 amino acids: CASSPDHGLPPFF. Here the CDR3 DNA reads TGTGCCAGCAGCCCAGACCACGGACTACCGCCGTTCTTC.

The rearrangement uses TRBV18 and TRBJ1-1; D not certain. The CDR3 spans 16 residues. CDR1 and CDR2 from the germline V gene are KGHSH and LQKENI. V lost 5 bases to trimming and J lost 1 base, with 17 bases between them. The CDR3 coding sequence is TGTGCCAGCTCAGCCGACTTAATAGCCACGAACACTGAAGCTTTCTTT. Protein product: CASSADLIATNTEAFF.

This chain uses TRBV15 with TRBJ1-3, with D unresolved. Germline V gives CDR1 LNHNV, CDR2 YYDKDF (reference sequence). The V end was cut by 0 bases, the J end by 0 bases, with 9 bases between. CDR3 length equals 16 residues. The CDR3 sequence is CATSRDVAGSGNTIYF. The CDR3 nucleotides are TGTGCCACCAGCAGAGATGTGGCAGGCTCTGGAAACACCATATATTTT. Full variable domain (remainder filled in from reference TRBV15 and TRBJ1-3): DAMVIQNPRYQVTQFGKPVTLSCSQTLNHNVMYWYQQKSSQAPKLLFHYYDKDFNNEADTPDNFQSRRPNTSFCFLDIRSPGLGDTAMYLCATSRDVAGSGNTIYFGEGSWLTVV.

The J gene is TRBJ1-5, the V gene TRBV12-3 or TRBV12-4, with D possibly matching TRBD1 (5 bases). The CDR3 covers 13 residues. Trimming cost V 8 bases and J 0 bases, with 8 bases left between them. CDR3 DNA: TGTGCCAGCCGACAGCTTAGCAATCAGCCCCAGCATTTT. Translated: CASRQLSNQPQHF.

The CDR3 is CAWSVPGTGGSPLHF. The CDR3 nucleotides read TGTGCCTGGAGCGTACCCGGGACAGGGGGATCACCCCTCCACTTT. V gene TRBV30 combines with J gene TRBJ1-6; TRBD1 matches 11 bases. J was trimmed by 10 bases and V by 3 bases; bases with no gene match: 8. Germline V lookup: CDR1 GTSNPN, CDR2 SVGIG (reference sequence). The CDR3 is made up of 15 amino acids.

CDR3 sequence (DNA): TGCGCCAGCAGCCCATGGGGACTAGCGGGGGGACCATACGAGCAGTACTTC. Protein product: CASSPWGLAGGPYEQYF. This chain joins TRBV5-1 and TRBJ2-7, with 15 bases aligning to TRBD2. The CDR3 has 17 amino acids. Per the germline V gene, CDR1 is SGHRS and CDR2 is YFSETQ. V shed 4 bases and J 4 bases; nucleotides not matched to a gene: 9.

A remark on this clone: At one of its ends the junction is not consistent with the germline gene, which may arise from a read error. J is TRBJ2-1 and V is TRBV5-5; 7 bases map to TRBD2. The CDR3 loop spans 12 amino acids. The germline V gene has CDR1 SGHKS and CDR2 YYEKEE (reference sequence). The CDR3 region is CASSLGGGPGIF. The CDR3 region has the DNA TGTGCCAGCAGCCTGGGCGGGGGACCAGGGATCTTC. The full variable domain, rest sourced from reference TRBV5-5 and TRBJ2-1, is DAGVTQSPTHLIKTRGQQVTLRCSPISGHKSVSWYQQVLGQGPQFIFQYYEKEERGRGNFPDRFSARQFPNYSSELNVNALLLGDSALYLCASSLGGGPGIFGPGTRLTVL.

This clone has only a few counts. This chain connects TRBV12-5 to TRBJ1-3; D ambiguous. The ends were cut back, 5 bases at V and 7 bases at J, with 9 bases in the middle. CDR3 length equals 12 residues. CDR1 and CDR2 from the germline V gene are LGHNT and FRNRAP. CDR3 loop: CASGDLKNTIYF. In DNA, the CDR3 is TGTGCTAGTGGTGATCTAAAGAACACCATATATTTT.

This chain uses TRBV7-2 with TRBJ2-1, with a weak D call TRBD1 (7 bases). The CDR3 contains 16 residues. The ends were cut back, 5 bases at V and 8 bases at J, with 22 bases in the middle. Looked up from germline, CDR1 is SGHTA and CDR2 is FQGNSA. CDR3 in DNA: TGTGCCAGCAGCCAGCAGGGGGGAAGAATCAGCGATGAGCAGTTCTTC. Amino acids: CASSQQGGRISDEQFF.

This sequence joins TRBV3-1 (or the pseudogene TRBV3-2) and TRBJ2-1; weak D call: TRBD2 (6 bases). The CDR3 loop spans 15 amino acids. The V and J ends lost 2 bases and 3 bases respectively, with 11 bases between them. Germline V lookup: CDR1 LGHDT, CDR2 YNNKEL (reference sequence). Here the CDR3 DNA reads TGTGCCAGCAGCCAAAATGTGGGGGGCTACAATGAGCAGTTCTTC. This encodes CASSQNVGGYNEQFF.

The rearrangement joins TRBV27 to TRBJ2-3; D remains ambiguous. This CDR3 is built from 14 residues. Trimming took off 2 bases at V and 0 bases at J, with 6 bases between the two ends. Germline CDR1 reads MNHEY; CDR2 reads SMNVEV (reference sequence). CDR3 loop: CASSLRQSTDTQYF. The CDR3 coding sequence is TGTGCCAGCAGTTTAAGACAAAGCACAGATACGCAGTATTTT.

The V call is TRBV10-3, the J call TRBJ2-3, with 8 bases fitting TRBD2. J lost 5 bases, V lost 3 bases, and 22 bases had no gene match. CDR3 length equals 20 residues. Germline V gives CDR1 ENHRY, CDR2 SYGVKD. In DNA form, the CDR3 reads TGTGCCATCAGTGACCCCGGGGGGTTTGCGGGGGGCCCTCTCTTAGATACGCAGTATTTT. This codes for CAISDPGGFAGGPLLDTQYF.

The chain is built from TRBV7-4 and TRBJ1-1; 8 bases align to TRBD1. The CDR3 totals 14 residues. The junction had 0 bases not matched to a gene; V was cut back by 2 bases and J by 1 base. The germline CDR1 and CDR2 sequences are SGHVT and SQSDAQ. The CDR3 bases are TGTGCCAGCAGCTTAACAGGGGGGAACACTGAAGCTTTCTTT. Protein product: CASSLTGGNTEAFF.

This chain links TRBV7-8 with TRBJ1-5; D ambiguous. Germline V gene sequence: CDR1 SGHVS, CDR2 FQNEAQ. V lost 6 bases and J 0 bases, leaving 6 bases between the germline ends. The CDR3 sequence is 13 residues long. The CDR3 reads CASSYYSNQPQHF. For the CDR3, the DNA is TGTGCCAGCAGTTATTATAGCAATCAGCCCCAGCATTTT.

This chain connects TRBV20-1 to TRBJ1-2, with a weak D call TRBD1 (6 bases). V lost 3 bases and J lost 2, with 10 bases in between. Per germline, CDR1 DFQATT and CDR2 SNEGSKA (reference sequence). CDR3 size: 13 residues. CDR3 sequence: CSASWQGNYGYTF. DNA for the CDR3: TGCAGTGCTAGTTGGCAGGGGAACTATGGCTACACCTTC.

The chain is built from TRBV5-6 and TRBJ1-1; D ambiguous. The CDR3 is 16 amino acids. The germline gives CDR1 SGHDT, CDR2 YYEEEE. V lost 4 bases and J lost 1, with 17 bases in between. The CDR3 is CASSREGRVRNTEAFF. For the CDR3, the DNA is TGTGCCAGCAGCCGGGAGGGCCGAGTCAGGAACACTGAAGCTTTCTTT.

The chain is built from TRBV4-3 and TRBJ2-5; 10 nucleotides match TRBD2. With V trimmed by 4 bases and J by 4 bases, 6 bases remained unmatched. The CDR3 totals 15 residues. The germline V gene has CDR1 LGHNA and CDR2 YSLEER. CDR3 nucleotide sequence: TGCGCCAGCAGCCTGAGCGGGGGGGTCACAGAGACCCAGTACTTC. Its protein product is CASSLSGGVTETQYF.

V is TRBV24-1 and J is TRBJ2-1; 10 bases align to TRBD1. The germline CDR1 and CDR2 sequences are KGHDR and SFDVKD. V was clipped by 5 bases and J by 3 bases; unmatched bases: 3. The CDR3 consists of 15 residues. The CDR3 here is CATSGGTGVYNEQFF. The CDR3 region has the DNA TGTGCCACCAGTGGCGGGACAGGGGTCTACAATGAGCAGTTCTTC.

V and J are TRBV6-6 and TRBJ1-4; 7 bases agree with TRBD1. This CDR3 region has 15 residues. V lost 5 bases to trimming and J lost 0 bases; unmatched junction nucleotides: 3. Germline CDR1 and CDR2: MNHNY and SVGAGI (reference sequence). The CDR3 is CASSLQGATNEKLFF. CDR3 coding DNA: TGTGCCAGCAGTCTCCAGGGGGCAACTAATGAAAAACTGTTTTTT.

This clone was counted a few times. The chain is built from TRBV4-1 and TRBJ2-7; TRBD2 might be the D (7 bases). V lost 4 bases, J lost 6 bases, and 19 bases lay in between. This CDR3 has 15 residues. Germline CDR1 MGHRA, CDR2 YSYEKL. CDR3 protein: CASSRSAGAFSEQYF. In DNA form, the CDR3 reads TGCGCCAGCAGCCGATCGGCGGGGGCCTTCTCCGAGCAGTACTTC.

V and J are TRBV3-1 (or the pseudogene TRBV3-2) and TRBJ2-1, with D hard to call. Germline assignment: CDR1 LGHDT and CDR2 YNNKEL (reference sequence). V was trimmed by 1 base and J by 9 bases, leaving 10 bases between them. This CDR3 spans 13 amino acids. The CDR3 sequence: CASSQVGSSEQFF. CDR3 in DNA: TGTGCCAGCAGCCAAGTGGGTAGCAGTGAGCAGTTCTTC.

The chain uses TRBV4-1 and TRBJ2-1; 11 nucleotides agree with TRBD2. The CDR3 sequence is 15 residues long. CDR1 MGHRA and CDR2 YSYEKL come from the germline V gene. Germline trimming cut 4 bases from V and 4 bases from J; bases unmatched to any gene: 3. CDR3 bases: TGCGCCAGCAGCCCTAGCGGGGGGTTTTACAATGAGCAGTTCTTC. It encodes CASSPSGGFYNEQFF.

This clone was seen a handful of times. V usage is TRBV7-2 and J usage is TRBJ2-7, with 12 nucleotides matching TRBD2. The germline CDR1 and CDR2 sequences are SGHTA and FQGNSA. The CDR3 extends over 14 amino acids. Germline trimming cut 3 bases from V and 9 bases from J; bases unmatched to any gene: 6. The CDR3 DNA reads as TGTGCCAGCAGCTTGGGGACGACTAGCGGGGGGCAGTACTTC. Its translation: CASSLGTTSGGQYF.

This chain links TRBV18 with TRBJ1-2; 8 bases match TRBD1. Looked up from germline, CDR1 is KGHSH and CDR2 is LQKENI. This CDR3 spans 15 amino acids. V trimming: 3 bases; J trimming: 4 bases; junction bases outside the gene matches: 7. The CDR3, as DNA: TGTGCCAGCTCACCTCTGACAGGGGCCATCTATGGCTACACCTTC. The encoded protein is CASSPLTGAIYGYTF.